Sequencing of this T cell receptor (beta chain) was carried out in a study of blood T cell repertoires in COVID-19. Study in general: PBMCs, B-cell-depleted T cells, or T cells provided the cDNA or gDNA that made up the material.

The CDR3 is 12 residues long. Germline V CDR1 and CDR2: MDHEN, SYDVKM. Trimming left V 3 bases short and J 8 bases short, with 10 bases between. In the authors' workflow: The authors estimated nucleated cell counts from reference gene primer amplification. The data were produced by immunoSEQ multiplex PCR, yet TCRdb's version contains in-frame clones alone and is incomplete. D and trimming were read from the DNA, whereas the V and J calls and clone size are those reported in that table. The table has 91,000 or so clones, 86% seen once; the top ten hold roughly 13%. The chain joins TRBV28 to TRBJ1-2; a weak D match, TRBD1 (5 bases). Sequences were obtained from peripheral blood. The clonotype originates from a woman aged 55-70 years in a cohort sampled during active or convalescent COVID-19. DNA for the CDR3: TGTGCCAGCAGTTTTCGCCGGGGGGGCTACACCTTC. Translated, it gives CASSFRRGGYTF.